Described below is a single TCR beta chain sequence and its context. The germline V gene encodes CDR1 MNHEY and CDR2 SVGAGI. The V end was cut by 4 bases, the J end by 6 bases, with 12 bases between. The CDR3 runs 13 residues. This entry comes from a study of cytomegalovirus exposure and HLA in healthy donors. Researchers ran the PCR with 60 Vbeta and 13 Jbeta primers. Sequencing used immunoSEQ multiplex PCR; TCRdb keeps in-frame clones, though not all of them. The sample shows nearly 110,000 clones, more than 60% of them seen only once. Sequenced sample: PBMCs. This chain connects TRBV6-5 to TRBJ1-1, with D possibly TRBD1 on 6 matching bases. This receptor was taken from a man aged 40-50 years in good health and CMV-seronegative. The CDR3 region is CASSWNNRAEAFF. CDR3 sequence (DNA): TGTGCCAGCAGTTGGAATAACAGGGCTGAAGCTTTCTTT.